This TCR beta chain is drawn from a study of blood T cell repertoires in COVID-19. Study information: In each case, the material was cDNA or gDNA derived from T cells, B-cell-depleted T cells, or PBMCs.

The method was immunoSEQ multiplex PCR; TCRdb's version includes in-frame clones alone and lacks a portion of them. The table shows about 480,000 clones, with approximately 92% occurring only once. Germline CDR1 and CDR2: GTSNPN and SVGIG (reference sequence). The CDR3 is made up of 14 amino acids. J was trimmed by 6 bases and V by 3 bases; bases with no gene match: 6. The sample taken for sequencing was peripheral blood. The chain recombines TRBV30 with TRBJ2-1; 9 bases align to TRBD2. The receptor was isolated from a young man with COVID-19, enrolled during active disease. In DNA, the CDR3 is TGTGCCTGGAGGACTAGCGGAACTTCCAATGAGCAGTTCTTC. It specifies CAWRTSGTSNEQFF.